This T cell receptor beta chain is drawn from a study of OX40 agonist ivuxolimab in advanced cancers. Germline V gives CDR1 SGHNT, CDR2 YYREEE (reference sequence). The CDR3 is 13 residues long. V was shortened by 3 bases and J by 2 bases, with 6 bases between the two germline ends. TCRdb's copy holds only in-frame clones and misses some; the assay was immunoSEQ multiplex PCR. Here the sample spans 70,000 to 85,000 clones, roughly 90% being singletons. This rearrangement joins TRBV5-4 to TRBJ2-1; D gene ambiguous. The sequence came from an adult with an advanced solid tumor such as melanoma, head and neck, liver or kidney cancer. Here the sequenced sample was CD4+ or CD8+ T cells sorted from blood, taken in a trial of the OX40 agonist ivuxolimab. The CDR3 DNA follows: TGTGCCAGCAGCTCCGGAACCTACAATGAGCAGTTCTTC. The encoded protein is CASSSGTYNEQFF.